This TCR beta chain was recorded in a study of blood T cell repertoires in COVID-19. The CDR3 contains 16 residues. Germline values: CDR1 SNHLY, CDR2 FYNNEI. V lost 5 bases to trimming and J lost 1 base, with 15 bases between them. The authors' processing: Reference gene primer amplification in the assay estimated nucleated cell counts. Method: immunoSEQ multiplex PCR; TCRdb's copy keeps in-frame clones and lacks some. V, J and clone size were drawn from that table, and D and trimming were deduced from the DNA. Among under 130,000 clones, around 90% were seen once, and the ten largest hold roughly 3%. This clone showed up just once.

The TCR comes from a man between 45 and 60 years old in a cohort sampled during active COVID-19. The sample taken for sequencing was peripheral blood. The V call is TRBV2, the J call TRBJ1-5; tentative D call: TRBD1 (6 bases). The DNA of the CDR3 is TGTGCCAGCAGTCCGCAGGGGACACCAAGCAATCAGCCCCAGCATTTT. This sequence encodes CASSPQGTPSNQPQHF.